This record covers a single T cell receptor (beta chain). The junction departs from the called germline gene at one end, perhaps through a read error. With 10%, 30% or 50% of RNA, 20,000 to 1,000,000 naive CD8 T cells were sequenced. Naive CD8 T cells were picked out by sorting for CD8+CD4-CCR7+CD45RA+. The data were obtained in a study of molecular identifiers for immune sequencing clone quantification. TCRdb processed the PCR reads anew with MiXCR; each CDR3 protein has one entry. The sample carries about 640,000 distinct CDR3 sequences, nearly 20% recorded once. The CDR3 is 15 amino acids. CDR1 is LNHDA and CDR2 is SQIVND in the germline V gene (reference sequence).

This receptor was obtained from a human donor in good health. Some libraries in this study had Jurkat cell RNA spiked in. Sequenced: naive CD8+ T cells from blood, with Jurkat cell RNA spiked in. As for subset: FACS-sorted CD8+CD4-CCR7+CD45RA+ naive T cells. The V and J genes are TRBV19 and TRBJ2-2, with TRBD2 matching 8 bases. CDR3 DNA: TGTGCCAATAGTATAGGGACTAGGAGTATCGGGGAGCTGTTTTTT. Translated, it gives CANSIGTRSIGELFF.